This entry lists 21 T cell receptor beta chains sequenced from one sample in a study of cytomegalovirus exposure and HLA in healthy donors. PCR used 60 Vbeta primers and 13 Jbeta primers. Data came from immunoSEQ multiplex PCR; TCRdb stores just in-frame clones and leaves some out. The data show some 200,000 clones, around 85% seen once. Sequences were obtained from PBMCs. The receptors were sampled from a man aged 45-60 years in good health and CMV-seronegative.

V is TRBV19 and J is TRBJ1-2, with D possibly matching TRBD1 (5 bases). Per germline, CDR1 LNHDA and CDR2 SQIVND (reference sequence). This CDR3 spans 14 amino acids. The germline V and J ends were trimmed by 3 bases and 7 bases, with 15 bases remaining between them. The CDR3 DNA follows: TGTGCCAGTAGTATCCGGCAGGGTATCCGTGGCTACACCTTC. Encoded protein: CASSIRQGIRGYTF.

V is TRBV2 and J is TRBJ1-1, with D possibly TRBD1 on 6 matching bases. Germline V gives CDR1 SNHLY, CDR2 FYNNEI. Trimming took off 6 bases at V and 4 bases at J, with 15 bases between the two ends. This CDR3 has 14 amino acids. CDR3 residues: CASRAPGARTEAFF. The CDR3 DNA reads TGTGCCAGCAGGGCCCCAGGGGCGCGCACTGAAGCTTTCTTT.

The chain carries TRBV6-5 and TRBJ2-7; TRBD1 agrees at 9 bases. The CDR3 totals 15 residues. V lost 4 bases to trimming and J lost 3 bases; unmatched junction nucleotides: 7. Germline lookup yields CDR1 MNHEY and CDR2 SVGAGI. The CDR3 coding sequence is TGTGCCAGCAGTTCCCCGGGACAGGGATTCTACGAGCAGTACTTC. Amino acids: CASSSPGQGFYEQYF.

The chain combines TRBV2 with TRBJ2-7; tentative D call: TRBD2 (7 bases). The V gene's germline CDR1 is SNHLY and CDR2 FYNNEI. There are 15 residues in the CDR3. The V gene lost 7 bases and the J gene lost 2 bases, with 18 bases spanning the gap. The CDR3 protein is CASTLEGEGTYEQYF. CDR3 in DNA: TGTGCCAGCACCCTAGAGGGGGAGGGAACCTACGAGCAGTACTTC.

The rearrangement uses TRBV4-2 and TRBJ1-6; 11 bases map to TRBD1. CDR3 length equals 18 residues. Germline CDR1 reads LGHNA; CDR2 reads YNFKEQ. The ends lost 0 bases at V and 7 bases at J; junction bases unmatched: 8. The CDR3 coding sequence is TGTGCCAGCAGCCAAGACTGGACAGGGGGCGCGGGGAATTCACCCCTCCACTTT. As protein: CASSQDWTGGAGNSPLHF.

The chain recombines TRBV5-6 with TRBJ1-1, with 10 bases matching TRBD1. The CDR3 length is 15 residues. V was clipped by 4 bases and J by 1 base; unmatched bases: 4. CDR1 is SGHDT, CDR2 YYEEEE, per germline. The CDR3 DNA follows: TGTGCCAGCAGCCCGGGACAGGGGTGGAACACTGAAGCTTTCTTT. Translation gives CASSPGQGWNTEAFF.

This chain links TRBV7-2 with TRBJ2-1, with 11 bases fitting TRBD2. Germline-derived CDR1 and CDR2 are SGHTA and FQGNSA. V lost 4 bases and J lost 1; bases outside the gene matches: 0. The CDR3 length is 15 residues. The CDR3 region is CASSWTSGSYNEQFF. DNA of the CDR3: TGTGCCAGCAGCTGGACTAGCGGGTCCTACAATGAGCAGTTCTTC.

The chain couples TRBV10-2 to TRBJ2-2; 9 nucleotides align to TRBD1. Germline values: CDR1 WSHSY, CDR2 SAAADI. V gave up 5 bases and J gave up 7 bases; unmatched junction bases: 5. This CDR3 contains 14 residues. CDR3 sequence (DNA): TGCGCCAGCAGTACAGGGGGCGGAGGCGGGGAGCTGTTTTTT. Translated: CASSTGGGGGELFF.

The chain recombines TRBV11-2 with TRBJ2-3; no clear D gene. Looked up from germline, CDR1 is SGHAT and CDR2 is FQNNGV. V was pared by 1 base and J by 4 bases, with 9 bases between. This CDR3 has 14 residues. CDR3 coding DNA: TGTGCCAGCAGCTTAGCTCGTAGCTCAGATACGCAGTATTTT. As protein: CASSLARSSDTQYF.

The gene calls are TRBV15 and TRBJ1-2; possibly TRBD1 for D (5 bases). This CDR3 spans 13 amino acids. Germline lookup yields CDR1 LNHNV and CDR2 YYDKDF (reference sequence). The V end lost 2 bases, the J end lost 6 bases, and 10 bases lay between the germline ends. CDR3 in amino acids: CATSRQGGDGYTF. Written as DNA, the CDR3 is TGTGCCACCAGCAGACAGGGTGGGGATGGCTACACCTTC.

Only a few counts were recorded for this clone. V gene TRBV5-6 combines with J gene TRBJ1-4; weak D call: TRBD1 (5 bases). Trimming shortened V by 2 bases and J by 3 bases, and 8 bases separated the two germline ends. From germline, CDR1 is SGHDT and CDR2 YYEEEE. CDR3 length: 14 amino acids. This chain's CDR3 is CASSLWGANEKLFF. The CDR3 DNA follows: TGTGCCAGCAGCTTATGGGGGGCTAATGAAAAACTGTTTTTT. The whole variable domain, filled in from reference TRBV5-6 and TRBJ1-4, reads DAGVTQSPTHLIKTRGQQVTLRCSPKSGHDTVSWYQQALGQGPQFIFQYYEEEERQRGNFPDRFSGHQFPNYSSELNVNALLLGDSALYLCASSLWGANEKLFFGSGTQLSVL.

V and J are TRBV14 and TRBJ1-2; D is undetermined. Germline-derived CDR1 and CDR2 are SGHDN and FVKESK. The germline V and J ends were trimmed by 3 bases and 8 bases, with 16 bases remaining between them. The CDR3 totals 14 residues. The CDR3 protein is CASSQNLGGLGYTF. For the CDR3, the DNA is TGTGCCAGCAGCCAGAACCTTGGAGGGCTCGGCTACACCTTC.

J is TRBJ2-7 and V is TRBV7-8, with 9 bases matching TRBD1. The V and J ends lost 5 bases and 6 bases, in that order; junction bases with no gene match: 2. The CDR3 loop spans 12 amino acids. Germline CDR1 is SGHVS and CDR2 is FQNEAQ. DNA for the CDR3: TGTGCCAGCAGCCGGACAGGGGTCGAGCAGTACTTC. The encoded protein is CASSRTGVEQYF.

The chain joins TRBV6-6 to TRBJ1-5; D is possibly TRBD1 (6 bases). This CDR3 comprises 15 residues. Trimming removed 1 base from V and 3 bases from J, with 10 bases in between. CDR1 is MNHNY and CDR2 is SVGAGI in the germline V gene (reference sequence). CDR3 in DNA: TGTGCCAGCAGTTACTTCCCAGGGGACAATCAGCCCCAGCATTTT. Its translation: CASSYFPGDNQPQHF.

The genes are TRBV5-1 and TRBJ2-3; 8 bases align to TRBD2. The V gene's germline CDR1 is SGHRS and CDR2 YFSETQ. The V gene end was trimmed by 1 base and the J gene end by 4 bases; junction bases not matched to a gene: 8. The CDR3 consists of 16 residues. The CDR3 protein is CASSLLYGGAADTQYF. For the CDR3, the DNA is TGCGCCAGCAGCTTGCTTTACGGGGGGGCCGCAGATACGCAGTATTTT.

This rearrangement joins TRBV5-4 to TRBJ1-3; 9 nucleotides match TRBD1. J was trimmed by 0 bases and V by 3 bases; bases with no gene match: 10. Germline V gene sequence: CDR1 SGHNT, CDR2 YYREEE (reference sequence). The CDR3 has 18 residues. DNA of the CDR3: TGTGCCAGCAGCTCCGGGGGACAGGGAGCTCTCTCTGGAAACACCATATATTTT. It codes for CASSSGGQGALSGNTIYF.

The genes are TRBV18 and TRBJ1-3; D is uncertain. The V gene's germline CDR1 is KGHSH and CDR2 LQKENI. The germline V and J ends were trimmed by 4 bases and 0 bases, with 13 bases remaining between them. The CDR3 is 16 residues long. As DNA, the CDR3 is TGTGCCAGCTCACGGGAGTCCGCTAGCTCTGGAAACACCATATATTTT. Its translation is CASSRESASSGNTIYF.

This clone was observed a single time. V usage is TRBV2 and J usage is TRBJ1-2; 7 positions match TRBD1. The V and J ends lost 6 bases and 4 bases, in that order; junction bases with no gene match: 8. In germline, CDR1 is SNHLY, CDR2 FYNNEI. CDR3 length: 14 amino acids. The CDR3 protein is CASRAGRDSYGYTF. CDR3 DNA: TGTGCCAGCAGGGCGGGGCGGGACAGCTATGGCTACACCTTC.

The gene calls are TRBV5-1 and TRBJ2-1, with D possibly matching TRBD1 (5 bases). This CDR3 spans 15 amino acids. CDR1 is SGHRS and CDR2 is YFSETQ in the germline V gene. Trimming took off 0 bases at V and 2 bases at J, with 9 bases between the two ends. The CDR3 loop is CASSLGVTAYNEQFF. In DNA form, the CDR3 reads TGCGCCAGCAGCTTGGGTGTGACAGCCTACAATGAGCAGTTCTTC.

This clone has just a few counts. This chain uses TRBV30 with TRBJ2-7, with 7 nucleotides matching TRBD1. After removal of 5 bases from V and 7 bases from J, the junction contained 14 bases not matched to a gene. The germline CDR1 and CDR2 sequences are GTSNPN and SVGIG (reference sequence). This CDR3 is built from 14 residues. CDR3 in amino acids: CAWHRKGAGEEQYF. CDR3 bases: TGTGCCTGGCATCGGAAGGGGGCGGGTGAGGAGCAGTACTTC.

The rearrangement links TRBV11-3 to TRBJ2-3; 7 nucleotides align to TRBD1. The V gene's germline CDR1 is SGHNT and CDR2 YENEEA. The V gene end was trimmed by 5 bases and the J gene end by 2 bases; junction bases not matched to a gene: 10. The CDR3 is made up of 16 amino acids. CDR3 region: CASSPRWTGDTDTQYF. The CDR3 coding sequence is TGTGCCAGCAGCCCCCGCTGGACAGGAGACACAGATACGCAGTATTTT.